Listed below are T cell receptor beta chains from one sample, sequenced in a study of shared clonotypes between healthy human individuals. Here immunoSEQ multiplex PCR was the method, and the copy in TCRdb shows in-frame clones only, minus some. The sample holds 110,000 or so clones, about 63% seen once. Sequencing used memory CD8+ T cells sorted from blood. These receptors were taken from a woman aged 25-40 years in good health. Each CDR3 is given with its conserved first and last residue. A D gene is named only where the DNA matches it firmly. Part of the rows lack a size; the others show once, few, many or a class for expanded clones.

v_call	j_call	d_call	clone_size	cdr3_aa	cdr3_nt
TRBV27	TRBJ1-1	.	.	CASSPEARFNTEAFF	TGTGCCAGCAGCCCAGAGGCGAGGTTTAACACTGAAGCTTTCTTT
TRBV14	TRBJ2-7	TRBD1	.	CASSRDSLGEQYF	TGTGCCAGCAGCCGGGACAGTCTTGGCGAGCAGTACTTC
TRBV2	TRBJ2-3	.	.	CASSWTRGADTQYF	TGTGCCAGCAGCTGGACCCGAGGGGCAGATACGCAGTATTTT
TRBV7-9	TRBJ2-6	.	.	CASSLSSGANVLTF	TGTGCCAGCAGCTTAAGCTCTGGGGCCAACGTCCTGACTTTC
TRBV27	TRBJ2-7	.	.	CASSLAYRYEQYF	TGTGCCAGCAGCTTAGCTTACAGGTACGAGCAGTACTTC
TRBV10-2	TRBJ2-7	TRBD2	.	CASGGSPYEQYF	TGCGCCAGCGGCGGGAGTCCCTACGAGCAGTACTTC
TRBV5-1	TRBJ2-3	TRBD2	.	CASSQGWASGSKDTQYF	TGCGCCAGCAGCCAAGGATGGGCTAGCGGGAGTAAAGATACGCAGTATTTT
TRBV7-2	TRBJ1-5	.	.	CASSFTGDTTSNQPQHF	TGTGCCAGCAGCTTTACCGGCGACACAACAAGCAATCAGCCCCAGCATTTT
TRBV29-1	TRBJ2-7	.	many	CSVLGREREQYF	TGCAGCGTCCTGGGGCGGGAAAGGGAGCAGTACTTC
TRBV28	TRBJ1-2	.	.	CASRVPGPGGGYTF	TGTGCCAGCAGAGTACCGGGCCCTGGGGGTGGCTACACCTTC
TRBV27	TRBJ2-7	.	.	CASSLLKTPYEQYF	TGTGCCAGCAGCCTCTTAAAGACCCCCTACGAGCAGTACTTC
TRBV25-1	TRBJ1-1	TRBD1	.	CASSGGQGYTEAFF	TGTGCCAGCAGTGGGGGACAGGGGTACACTGAAGCTTTCTTT
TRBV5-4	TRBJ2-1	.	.	CASSLRDIPYNEQFF	TGTGCCAGCAGCCTCAGGGACATCCCATACAATGAGCAGTTCTTC
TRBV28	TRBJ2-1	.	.	CASSRLDGSVNEQFF	TGTGCCAGCAGTAGATTGGATGGCAGCGTCAATGAGCAGTTCTTC
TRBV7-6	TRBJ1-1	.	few	CASSSRDKVTEAFF	TGTGCCAGCAGCTCCCGGGATAAGGTCACTGAAGCTTTCTTT
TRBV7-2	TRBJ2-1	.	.	CASSLASSMNEQFF	TGTGCCAGCAGCTTAGCCTCTAGCATGAATGAGCAGTTCTTC
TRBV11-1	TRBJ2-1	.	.	CASRRKEGVYNEQFF	TGTGCCAGCAGACGTAAAGAGGGAGTCTACAATGAGCAGTTCTTC
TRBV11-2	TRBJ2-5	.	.	CASSLNRASQETQYF	TGTGCCAGCAGCTTGAACAGGGCTTCTCAAGAGACCCAGTACTTC
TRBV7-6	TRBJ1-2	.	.	CASSNPSGGEPNYGYTF	TGTGCCAGCAGCAACCCCTCGGGGGGGGAACCTAACTATGGCTACACCTTC
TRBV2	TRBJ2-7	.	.	CASSGGQERSSYEQYF	TGTGCCAGCAGTGGGGGTCAGGAAAGGAGCTCCTACGAGCAGTACTTC
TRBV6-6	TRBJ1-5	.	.	CASSADRQPQHF	TGTGCCAGCAGTGCGGACAGACAGCCCCAGCATTTT
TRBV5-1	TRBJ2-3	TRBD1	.	CASSFGQGASTDTQYF	TGCGCCAGCAGCTTCGGACAGGGGGCTAGCACAGATACGCAGTATTTT
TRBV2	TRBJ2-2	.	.	CASNSDGSTGELFF	TGTGCCAGCAATTCGGACGGGAGCACCGGGGAGCTGTTTTTT
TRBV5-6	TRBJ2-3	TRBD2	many	CASSFSGTNSDF	TGTGCCAGCAGCTTTTCCGGGACTAATTCGGATTTT
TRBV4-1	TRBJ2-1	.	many	CASSPSQRNPYNEQFF	TGCGCCAGCAGCCCATCGCAGCGGAACCCCTACAATGAGCAGTTCTTC
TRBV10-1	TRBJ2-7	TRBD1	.	CASNADRASYEQYF	TGCGCCAGCAACGCCGACAGGGCCTCCTACGAGCAGTACTTC
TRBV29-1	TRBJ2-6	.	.	CSVVGGHMGETSGANVLTF	TGCAGCGTTGTTGGGGGGCATATGGGCGAGACTTCTGGGGCCAACGTCCTGACTTTC
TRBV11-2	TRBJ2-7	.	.	CASSLPLGQTYEQYF	TGTGCCAGCAGCCTTCCGTTGGGACAAACCTACGAGCAGTACTTC
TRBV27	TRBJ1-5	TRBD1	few	CASSLVGTGRQPQHF	TGTGCCAGCAGTTTAGTGGGGACAGGGCGACAGCCCCAGCATTTT
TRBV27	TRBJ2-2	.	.	CASFQGTGELFF	TGTGCCAGCTTCCAGGGTACCGGGGAGCTGTTTTTT
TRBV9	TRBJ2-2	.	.	CASSVVGGVGTGELFF	TGTGCCAGCAGCGTAGTTGGGGGCGTGGGCACCGGGGAGCTGTTTTTT
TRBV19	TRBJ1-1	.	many	CASSIWTANTEAFF	TGTGCCAGTAGTATCTGGACTGCAAACACTGAAGCTTTCTTT
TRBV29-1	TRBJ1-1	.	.	CSVGGGRLKGTEAFF	TGCAGCGTTGGGGGGGGCAGGCTAAAGGGAACTGAAGCTTTCTTT
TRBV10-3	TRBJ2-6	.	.	CAISELRTVDGASGANVLTF	TGTGCCATCAGTGAGCTCCGTACTGTAGATGGGGCCTCTGGGGCCAACGTCCTGACTTTC
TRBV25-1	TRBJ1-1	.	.	CASGTANTEAFF	TGTGCCTCAGGGACTGCTAACACTGAAGCTTTCTTT
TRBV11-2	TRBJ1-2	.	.	CASSPQSLGYWGYTF	TGTGCCAGCAGCCCACAAAGCCTCGGGTATTGGGGCTACACCTTC
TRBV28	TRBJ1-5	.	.	CASRANQPQHF	TGTGCCAGCAGGGCCAATCAGCCCCAGCATTTT
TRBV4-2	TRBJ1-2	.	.	CASSQEGVRDGIHGYTF	TGTGCCAGCAGCCAAGAAGGAGTCCGGGACGGAATTCATGGCTACACCTTC
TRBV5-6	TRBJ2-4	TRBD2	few	CASSLTREATLLAKNIQYF	TGTGCCAGCAGCTTGACGCGGGAGGCCACATTACTAGCCAAAAACATTCAGTACTTC
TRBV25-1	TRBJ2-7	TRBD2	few	CASSLTSLAGGTYEQYF	TGTGCCAGCAGTTTAACCTCACTAGCGGGAGGAACTTACGAGCAGTACTTC
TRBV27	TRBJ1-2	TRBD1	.	CASATNFQDRNYGYTF	TGTGCCAGCGCCACTAATTTCCAGGACAGGAATTATGGCTACACCTTC
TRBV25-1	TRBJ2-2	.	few	CASSPRRELDTGELFF	TGTGCCAGCAGTCCCCGCCGGGAATTAGACACCGGGGAGCTGTTTTTT
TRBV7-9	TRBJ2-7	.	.	CASSSQGLDQYF	TGTGCCAGCAGTAGCCAGGGGTTGGATCAGTACTTC
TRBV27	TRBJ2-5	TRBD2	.	CASSPGLAGGERETQYF	TGTGCCAGCAGTCCGGGACTAGCGGGGGGGGAGAGGGAGACCCAGTACTTC